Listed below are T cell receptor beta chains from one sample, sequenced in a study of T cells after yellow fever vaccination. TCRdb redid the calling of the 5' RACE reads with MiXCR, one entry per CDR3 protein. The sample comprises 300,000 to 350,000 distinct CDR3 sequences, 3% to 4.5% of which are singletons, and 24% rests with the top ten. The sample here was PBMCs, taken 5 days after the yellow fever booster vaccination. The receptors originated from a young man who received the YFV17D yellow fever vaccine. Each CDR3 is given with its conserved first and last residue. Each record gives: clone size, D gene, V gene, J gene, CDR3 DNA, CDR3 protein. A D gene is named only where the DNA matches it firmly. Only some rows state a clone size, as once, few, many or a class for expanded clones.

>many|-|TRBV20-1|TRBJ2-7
TGCAGTGCCACGGGGGCAGGGTGGGCGTACGAGCAGTACTTC
CSATGAGWAYEQYF
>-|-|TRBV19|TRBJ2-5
TGTGCCAGTAGTGGCGGACTTGCCCGTACCCAGTACTTC
CASSGGLARTQYF
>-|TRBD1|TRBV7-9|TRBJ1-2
TGTGCCAGCAGCCAACAGGACAGGGGGCGAAATGGCTACACCTTC
CASSQQDRGRNGYTF
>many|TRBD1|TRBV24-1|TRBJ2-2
TGTGCCACCAGTGACCCAACGACAGGGTCAACCGGGGAGCTGTTTTTT
CATSDPTTGSTGELFF
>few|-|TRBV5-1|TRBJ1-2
TGCGCCAGCAGCTTGGTTTCCCTTACAGGGACAAGGAGAGGCTACACCTTC
CASSLVSLTGTRRGYTF
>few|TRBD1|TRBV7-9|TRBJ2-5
TGTGCCAGCAGCTCCCGGGACAGGGATTCAGGGACCCAGTACTTC
CASSSRDRDSGTQYF
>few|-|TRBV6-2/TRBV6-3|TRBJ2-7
TGTGCCATCTTAGCCGGGGGTTCCTACGAGCAGTACTTC
CAILAGGSYEQYF
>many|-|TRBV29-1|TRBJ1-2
TGCAGCGTTCAAGGGACGCCGGATTATGGCTACACCTTC
CSVQGTPDYGYTF
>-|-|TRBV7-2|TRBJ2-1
TGTGCCAGCAGCTTAGCACAGACCTACAATGAGCAGTTCTTC
CASSLAQTYNEQFF
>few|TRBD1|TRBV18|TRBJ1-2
TGTGCCAGCTCACCATTTAACAGGGGTAACTATGGCTACACCTTC
CASSPFNRGNYGYTF
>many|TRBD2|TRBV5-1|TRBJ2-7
TGCGCCAGCAGCCTGGGACTAGCGGGATCCTACGAGCAGTACTTC
CASSLGLAGSYEQYF
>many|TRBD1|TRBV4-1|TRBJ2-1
TGCGCCAGCAGCCATGGACAGGATACTTACAATGAGCAGTTCTTC
CASSHGQDTYNEQFF
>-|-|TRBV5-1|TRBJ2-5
TGCGCCAGCAGGGCCGGGCAGGGATGGGAGACCCGGTACTTC
CASRAGQGWETRYF
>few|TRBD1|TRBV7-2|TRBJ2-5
TGTGCCAGCAGCTTTGCGGGACAGGGGCGCAGGGACCAGTACTTC
CASSFAGQGRRDQYF
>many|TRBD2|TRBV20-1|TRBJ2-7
TGCAGTGCTAGGAACCCGGGACTAGGTACCTACGAGCAGTACTTC
CSARNPGLGTYEQYF
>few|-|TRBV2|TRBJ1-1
TGTGCCAGCAGTGATAGGGGGGAAAACACTGAAGCTTTCTTT
CASSDRGENTEAFF
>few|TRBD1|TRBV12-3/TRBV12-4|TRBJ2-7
TGTGCCAGCAGTTCCCGGACAGGGAACAACGAGCAGTACTTC
CASSSRTGNNEQYF
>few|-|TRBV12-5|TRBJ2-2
TGTGCTAGTTATCAGTATAACACCGGGGAGCTGTTTTTT
CASYQYNTGELFF
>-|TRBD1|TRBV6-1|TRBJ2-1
TGTGCCAGCCGGGACAGGAGCTACAATGAGCAGTTCTTC
CASRDRSYNEQFF
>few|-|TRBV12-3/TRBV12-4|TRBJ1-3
TGTGCCAGCAGACGCGTGGGAAACACCATATATTTT
CASRRVGNTIYF
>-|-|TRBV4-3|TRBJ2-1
TGCGCCAGCAGCCAAACGGGGACGGGGCAGTTCTTC
CASSQTGTGQFF
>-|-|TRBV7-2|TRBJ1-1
TGTGCCAGCAACCCCGATTGGCTTGAAGCTTTCTTT
CASNPDWLEAFF
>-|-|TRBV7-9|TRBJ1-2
TGTGCCAGCAGCTTCGACACAGATAACTATGGCTACACCTTC
CASSFDTDNYGYTF
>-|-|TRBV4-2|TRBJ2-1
TGTGCCAGCAGCCATGAAGAGGGGCGTCGATTCTTC
CASSHEEGRRFF
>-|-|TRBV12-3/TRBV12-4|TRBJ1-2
TGCGCCAGCAGTTTGCTGGGCGAGTATGGCTACACCTTC
CASSLLGEYGYTF
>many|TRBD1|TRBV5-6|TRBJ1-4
TGTGCCAGCAGCGAAAGCCCGGGACAGGCTAATGAAAAACTGTTTTTT
CASSESPGQANEKLFF
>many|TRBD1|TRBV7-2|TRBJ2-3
TGTGCCAGCAGCTTCACAGGGGGCGCAGATACGCAGTATTTT
CASSFTGGADTQYF
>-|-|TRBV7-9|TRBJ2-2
TGTGCCAGCAGCTTACTCCCAGGGGACGGCACCGGGGAGCTGTTTTTT
CASSLLPGDGTGELFF
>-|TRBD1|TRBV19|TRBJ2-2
TGTGCCAGTAGTATAACAGGGGGCGTGACCGGGGAGCTGTTTTTT
CASSITGGVTGELFF
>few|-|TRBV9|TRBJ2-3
TGTGCCAGCAGCCCCTTAGTAGGTCCAGATACGCAGTATTTT
CASSPLVGPDTQYF
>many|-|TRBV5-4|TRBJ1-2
TGTGCCAGCAGCTTGGAGAGCAGCCCTTCCTATGGCTACACCTTC
CASSLESSPSYGYTF
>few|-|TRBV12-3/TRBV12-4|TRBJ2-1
TGTGCCAGCAGGTGGAGCGGCGTCTACAATGAGCAGTTCTTC
CASRWSGVYNEQFF
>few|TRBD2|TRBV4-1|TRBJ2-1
TGCGCCAGCAGCCCTAAGCGGGGGGCCAGCTCCTACAATGAGCAGTTCTTC
CASSPKRGASSYNEQFF
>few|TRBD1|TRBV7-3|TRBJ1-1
TGTGCCAGCAGCAGGGACAGGGGGCTTTTTACTGAAGCTTTCTTT
CASSRDRGLFTEAFF
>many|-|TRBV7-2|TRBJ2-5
TGTGCCAGCAGCTCGGGGTTGACTCAAGAGACCCAGTACTTC
CASSSGLTQETQYF